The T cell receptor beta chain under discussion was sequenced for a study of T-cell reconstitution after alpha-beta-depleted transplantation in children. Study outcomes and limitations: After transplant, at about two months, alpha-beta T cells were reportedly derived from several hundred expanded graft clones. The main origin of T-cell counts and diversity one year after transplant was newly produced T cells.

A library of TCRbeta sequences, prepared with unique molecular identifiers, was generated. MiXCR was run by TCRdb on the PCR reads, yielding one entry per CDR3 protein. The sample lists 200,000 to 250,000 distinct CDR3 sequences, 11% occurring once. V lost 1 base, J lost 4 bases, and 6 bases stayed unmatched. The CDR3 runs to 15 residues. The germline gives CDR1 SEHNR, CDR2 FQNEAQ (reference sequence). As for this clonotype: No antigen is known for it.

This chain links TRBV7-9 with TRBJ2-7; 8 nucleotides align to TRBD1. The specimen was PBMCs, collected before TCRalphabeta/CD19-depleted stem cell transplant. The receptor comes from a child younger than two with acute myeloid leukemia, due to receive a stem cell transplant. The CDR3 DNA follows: TGTGCCAGCAGCTTAGAGTGGGACAGGAGATACGAGCAGTACTTC. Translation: CASSLEWDRRYEQYF.